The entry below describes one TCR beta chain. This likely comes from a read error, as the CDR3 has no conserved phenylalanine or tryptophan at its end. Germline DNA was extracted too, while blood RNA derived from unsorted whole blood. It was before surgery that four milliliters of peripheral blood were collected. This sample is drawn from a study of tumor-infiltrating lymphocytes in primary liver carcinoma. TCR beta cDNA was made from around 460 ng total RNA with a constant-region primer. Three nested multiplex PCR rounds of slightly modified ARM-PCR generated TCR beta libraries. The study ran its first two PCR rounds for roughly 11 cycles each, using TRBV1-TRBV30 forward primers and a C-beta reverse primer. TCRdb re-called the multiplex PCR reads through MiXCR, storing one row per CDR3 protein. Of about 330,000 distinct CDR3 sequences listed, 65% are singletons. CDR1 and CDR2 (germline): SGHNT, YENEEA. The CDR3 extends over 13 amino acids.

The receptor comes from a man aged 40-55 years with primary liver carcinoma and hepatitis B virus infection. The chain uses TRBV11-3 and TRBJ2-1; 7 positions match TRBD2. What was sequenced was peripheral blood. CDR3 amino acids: CAISLVGWTRQFL. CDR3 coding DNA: TGTGCCATCAGCTTAGTGGGTTGGACTAGGCAGTTCTTA.